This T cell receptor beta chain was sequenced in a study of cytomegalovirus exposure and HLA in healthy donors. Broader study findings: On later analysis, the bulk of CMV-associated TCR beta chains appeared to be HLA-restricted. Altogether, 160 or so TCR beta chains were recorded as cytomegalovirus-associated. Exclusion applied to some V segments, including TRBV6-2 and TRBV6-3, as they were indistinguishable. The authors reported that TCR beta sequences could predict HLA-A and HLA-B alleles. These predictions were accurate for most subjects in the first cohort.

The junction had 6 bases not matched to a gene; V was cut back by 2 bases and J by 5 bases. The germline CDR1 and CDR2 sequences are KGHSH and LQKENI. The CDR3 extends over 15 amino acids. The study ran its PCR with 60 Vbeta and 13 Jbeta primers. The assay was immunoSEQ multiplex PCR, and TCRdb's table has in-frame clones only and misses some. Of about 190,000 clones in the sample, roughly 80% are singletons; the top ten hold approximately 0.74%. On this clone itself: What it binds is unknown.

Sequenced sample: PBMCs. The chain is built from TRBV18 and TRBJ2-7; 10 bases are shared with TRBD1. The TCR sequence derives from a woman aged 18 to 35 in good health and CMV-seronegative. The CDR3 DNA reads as TGTGCCAGCTCACCAGGTTCGGGGACAGGGGACGAGCAGTACTTC. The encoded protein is CASSPGSGTGDEQYF.